The 25 T cell receptor beta chains listed next were all sequenced from one sample in a study of shared clonotypes between healthy human individuals (dated by TCRdb to the early 2020s). Libraries were constructed by the immunoSEQ multiplex PCR assay. What TCRdb holds here is the immuneACCESS table cut down to in-frame rearrangements. Part of the clones is not present; checked against another copy, under half of the missing clones reflect an unresolved V gene, and the others are unexplained. Present in this sample are some 87,000 clones, around 68% of which were seen just once. The leading ten clones occupy approximately 46% of the sample. Sequenced sample: memory CD8+ T cells sorted from blood. The sample's cell subset or site, from its label and the paper: CD45RO+ cells pooled with CCR7-negative TemRA cells. Receptors were obtained from a man younger than 40 in good health.

The CDR3 nucleotides read TGTGCCAGCAGTTACACCGACGGGGTTGAGCAGTTCTTC. It specifies CASSYTDGVEQFF. The J gene is TRBJ2-1, the V gene TRBV6-5; D is possibly TRBD2 (5 bases). The CDR3 has 13 amino acids. The germline gives CDR1 MNHEY, CDR2 SVGAGI. Trimming pared 2 bases from V and 9 bases from J, leaving 11 bases between.

The rearrangement links TRBV6-1 to TRBJ1-2, with D possibly being TRBD1 (5 bases). Germline CDR1 is MNHNS and CDR2 is SASEGT. V lost 3 bases and J 5 bases, leaving 16 bases between the germline ends. This CDR3 region has 15 residues. This CDR3 is CASSDSTGRDYGYTF. CDR3 bases: TGTGCCAGCAGTGACTCAACAGGCCGGGATTATGGCTACACCTTC.

The rearrangement links TRBV5-1 to TRBJ2-1; 12 bases fit TRBD2. Germline CDR1 is SGHRS and CDR2 is YFSETQ. With V trimmed by 0 bases and J by 0 bases, 7 bases remained unmatched. The CDR3 is 19 residues long. The CDR3 loop reads CASSLVILAGGSSYNEQFF. CDR3 in DNA: TGCGCCAGCAGCTTGGTTATCCTAGCGGGGGGGAGCTCCTACAATGAGCAGTTCTTC.

The chain combines TRBV7-2 with TRBJ2-2, with 7 nucleotides matching TRBD2. The germline V gene encodes CDR1 SGHTA and CDR2 FQGNSA. The CDR3 length is 16 residues. V was pared by 2 bases and J by 6 bases, with 9 bases of the junction left unmatched. The CDR3 nucleotides read TGTGCCAGCAGCTTAAGTGTGGGAGGGGTAGCCGGGGAGCTGTTTTTT. This gives the protein CASSLSVGGVAGELFF.

The V gene is TRBV5-4, the J gene TRBJ1-1; tentative D call: TRBD1 (5 bases). The CDR3 contains 15 residues. Trimming cost V 6 bases and J 5 bases, with 20 bases left between them. Germline lookup yields CDR1 SGHNT and CDR2 YYREEE (reference sequence). This chain's CDR3 is CASKPSDSRWTEAFF. For the CDR3, the DNA is TGTGCCAGCAAACCCTCAGACAGTCGGTGGACTGAAGCTTTCTTT.

This clone was seen a few times. The rearrangement links TRBV19 to TRBJ1-2; 9 bases are a match to TRBD1. V gave up 10 bases and J gave up 7 bases; unmatched junction bases: 4. This CDR3 spans 11 amino acids. Germline V lookup: CDR1 LNHDA, CDR2 SQIVND (reference sequence). CDR3: CATLTGGGYTF. CDR3 DNA sequence: TGTGCCACCCTGACAGGGGGTGGCTACACCTTC. Full variable domain (outside the CDR3, taken from reference TRBV19 and TRBJ1-2): DGGITQSPKYLFRKEGQNVTLSCEQNLNHDAMYWYRQDPGQGLRLIYYSQIVNDFQKGDIAEGYSVSREKKESFPLTVTSAQKNPTAFYLCATLTGGGYTFGSGTRLTVV.

This clone was observed once. V and J are TRBV7-9 and TRBJ1-4, with D possibly TRBD1 on 6 matching bases. The V end was cut by 1 base, the J end by 7 bases, with 19 bases between. This CDR3 has 17 residues. Germline V gene data show CDR1 as SEHNR and CDR2 as FQNEAQ (reference sequence). This CDR3 is CASSLGQGRGASEKLFF. The CDR3 region has the DNA TGTGCCAGCAGCTTAGGGCAGGGGAGGGGCGCGAGTGAAAAACTGTTTTTT.

The chain recombines TRBV4-3 with TRBJ1-1; 9 bases are shared with TRBD1. The length of the CDR3 is 14 residues. J was trimmed by 4 bases and V by 5 bases; bases with no gene match: 5. Germline CDR1 LGHNA, CDR2 YSLEER. The CDR3 loop reads CASSTGGVGTEAFF. The CDR3 coding sequence is TGCGCCAGCAGCACAGGGGGCGTGGGCACTGAAGCTTTCTTT.

The chain couples TRBV5-6 to TRBJ1-3; the D gene is possibly TRBD1 (5 bases). This CDR3 contains 13 residues. Between the trimmed V and J ends, which lost 3 bases and 8 bases, there was a span of 12 bases. Germline V gene data show CDR1 as SGHDT and CDR2 as YYEEEE. The CDR3 loop reads CASSYGPGHTIYF. CDR3 in DNA: TGTGCCAGCAGCTACGGACCGGGACACACCATATATTTT. Drawing the rest from reference TRBV5-6 and TRBJ1-3, the complete variable domain is DAGVTQSPTHLIKTRGQQVTLRCSPKSGHDTVSWYQQALGQGPQFIFQYYEEEERQRGNFPDRFSGHQFPNYSSELNVNALLLGDSALYLCASSYGPGHTIYFGEGSWLTVV.

The chain joins TRBV10-3 to TRBJ2-5, with D hard to call. Germline V gene sequence: CDR1 ENHRY, CDR2 SYGVKD. The CDR3 is 14 residues long. Trimming took off 2 bases at V and 6 bases at J, with 13 bases between the two ends. CDR3 sequence: CAISEGPDLQTQYF. CDR3 coding DNA: TGTGCCATCAGTGAGGGTCCGGATCTTCAGACCCAGTACTTC.

This clone was seen a handful of times. This chain uses TRBV11-2 with TRBJ1-5; possible D gene TRBD1, 6 bases. The length of the CDR3 is 14 residues. Trimming cost V 1 base and J 7 bases, with 11 bases left between them. CDR1 and CDR2 (germline): SGHAT, FQNNGV. The DNA of the CDR3 is TGTGCCAGCAGCTTAGTGGGGGGCGGACAGCCCCAGCATTTT. Translated, it gives CASSLVGGGQPQHF.

The genes are TRBV11-3 and TRBJ2-1; TRBD2 agrees at 7 bases. CDR3 length: 16 amino acids. The trim removed 1 base at V and 6 bases at J, leaving 9 bases unmatched. In germline, CDR1 is SGHNT, CDR2 YENEEA. CDR3 region: CASSLGEAGVGNEQFF. CDR3 DNA sequence: TGTGCCAGCAGCTTAGGAGAGGCGGGAGTAGGCAATGAGCAGTTCTTC.

The chain joins TRBV5-4 to TRBJ2-5; 9 bases agree with TRBD2. Per the germline V gene, CDR1 is SGHNT and CDR2 is YYREEE (reference sequence). This CDR3 has 15 residues. V lost 0 bases and J lost 2; bases outside the gene matches: 2. The chain's CDR3 is CASSLALAGQETQYF. DNA of the CDR3: TGTGCCAGCAGCTTGGCTCTAGCGGGACAAGAGACCCAGTACTTC.

Concerning this clone: Other DNA variants within this sample encode the same CDR3. V is TRBV5-5 and J is TRBJ1-5, with D hard to call. Trimming pared 0 bases from V and 2 bases from J, leaving 6 bases between. This CDR3 contains 14 residues. Germline CDR1 and CDR2: SGHKS and YYEKEE (reference sequence). The CDR3 DNA reads as TGTGCCAGCAGCTTGGAGGCGGGCAATCAGCCCCAGCATTTT. Amino acids: CASSLEAGNQPQHF.

The rearrangement joins TRBV29-1 to TRBJ2-7; 7 nucleotides agree with TRBD1. The CDR3 covers 14 residues. Germline lookup yields CDR1 SQVTM and CDR2 ANQGSEA. V trimming: 8 bases; J trimming: 6 bases; junction bases outside the gene matches: 16. The CDR3 nucleotides are TGCAGCAAGGGGATGGGGACAGTGCTAATCGAGCAGTACTTC. Protein sequence: CSKGMGTVLIEQYF.

The chain has TRBV28 and TRBJ1-5; D not certain. Germline V gene sequence: CDR1 MDHEN, CDR2 SYDVKM. Trimming took off 3 bases at V and 7 bases at J, with 7 bases between the two ends. The CDR3 consists of 12 residues. The CDR3 region is CASSFMKQPQHF. In nucleotides, the CDR3 is TGTGCCAGCAGTTTTATGAAACAGCCCCAGCATTTT.

The rearrangement joins TRBV29-1 to TRBJ2-2; 9 bases line up with TRBD1. Germline V gene data show CDR1 as SQVTM and CDR2 as ANQGSEA. V lost 7 bases to trimming and J lost 5 bases; unmatched junction nucleotides: 11. The CDR3 has 15 amino acids. CDR3 coding DNA: TGCAGCGCCCTCGAACAGGGGGCGGGTACCGGGGAGCTGTTTTTT. This sequence encodes CSALEQGAGTGELFF.

V and J are TRBV5-1 and TRBJ1-4; tentatively, D is TRBD1 (5 bases). The CDR3 is 15 residues long. The germline gives CDR1 SGHRS, CDR2 YFSETQ. V lost 4 bases, J lost 10 bases, and 20 bases lay in between. The chain's CDR3 is CASSLVGPGEGKLFF. The CDR3 bases are TGCGCCAGCAGCCTGGTGGGGCCGGGTGAGGGAAAACTGTTTTTT. The complete variable domain, with remaining parts taken from reference TRBV5-1 and TRBJ1-4, reads KAGVTQTPRYLIKTRGQQVTLSCSPISGHRSVSWYQQTPGQGLQFLFEYFSETQRNKGNFPGRFSGRQFSNSRSEMNVSTLELGDSALYLCASSLVGPGEGKLFFGSGTQLSVL.

The V gene is TRBV4-1, the J gene TRBJ2-3; D not resolved. Germline CDR1 reads MGHRA; CDR2 reads YSYEKL. CDR3 length: 15 residues. V shed 3 bases and J shed 1 base, with 11 bases lying between them. CDR3 protein: CASSQGPTGTDTQYF. Here the CDR3 DNA reads TGCGCCAGCAGCCAGGGCCCCACCGGCACAGATACGCAGTATTTT.

The genes are TRBV13 and TRBJ2-1; 10 nucleotides match TRBD2. There are 15 residues in the CDR3. Germline CDR1 PRHDT, CDR2 FYEKMQ (reference sequence). Germline trimming cut 5 bases from V and 4 bases from J; bases unmatched to any gene: 5. This CDR3 is CASSLSGRGYNEQFF. For the CDR3, the DNA is TGTGCCAGCAGCCTGAGCGGGAGGGGGTACAATGAGCAGTTCTTC.

This clone has just a few counts. This chain connects TRBV19 to TRBJ1-5; unclear D gene. Germline V CDR1 and CDR2: LNHDA, SQIVND (reference sequence). The CDR3 length is 12 residues. The ends were cut back, 3 bases at V and 7 bases at J, with 7 bases in the middle. The CDR3: CASSIGIQPQHF. The CDR3 DNA reads as TGTGCCAGTAGTATTGGGATCCAGCCCCAGCATTTT.

The chain links TRBV11-3 to TRBJ1-5; a weak D match, TRBD1 (6 bases). Germline V gene sequence: CDR1 SGHNT, CDR2 YENEEA. V lost 4 bases, J lost 1 base, and 11 bases lay in between. The CDR3 consists of 15 residues. This CDR3 reads CASSSDSGSNQPQHF. CDR3 coding DNA: TGTGCCAGCAGCTCGGACAGTGGCAGCAATCAGCCCCAGCATTTT.

The V gene is TRBV28, the J gene TRBJ2-1; 7 positions match TRBD2. From germline, CDR1 is MDHEN and CDR2 SYDVKM. The junction had 6 bases not matched to a gene; V was cut back by 1 base and J by 3 bases. The CDR3 extends over 16 amino acids. For the CDR3, the DNA is TGTGCCAGCAGTTTATCGCCGGGAGGTCTCTACAATGAGCAGTTCTTC. Protein product: CASSLSPGGLYNEQFF.

The genes are TRBV6-4 and TRBJ2-5; 7 bases line up with TRBD1. With V trimmed by 3 bases and J by 2 bases, 9 bases remained unmatched. Per germline, CDR1 MRHNA and CDR2 SNTAGT. This CDR3 has 16 amino acids. The CDR3 sequence: CASSEKGGQPQETQYF. The CDR3 DNA is TGTGCCAGCAGTGAAAAAGGGGGACAGCCTCAAGAGACCCAGTACTTC.

V is TRBV7-8 and J is TRBJ2-3; weak D call: TRBD2 (6 bases). V lost 0 bases to trimming and J lost 6 bases, with 13 bases between them. The germline V gene encodes CDR1 SGHVS and CDR2 FQNEAQ. This CDR3 has 15 amino acids. The CDR3 region has the DNA TGTGCCAGCAGCTTAGCGAGACTAGAGGCGGATACGCAGTATTTT. It translates to CASSLARLEADTQYF. Complete variable domain (other parts from reference TRBV7-8 and TRBJ2-3): GAGVSQSPRYKVAKRGQDVALRCDPISGHVSLFWYQQALGQGPEFLTYFQNEAQLDKSGLPSDRFFAERPEGSVSTLKIQRTQQEDSAVYLCASSLARLEADTQYFGPGTRLTVL.